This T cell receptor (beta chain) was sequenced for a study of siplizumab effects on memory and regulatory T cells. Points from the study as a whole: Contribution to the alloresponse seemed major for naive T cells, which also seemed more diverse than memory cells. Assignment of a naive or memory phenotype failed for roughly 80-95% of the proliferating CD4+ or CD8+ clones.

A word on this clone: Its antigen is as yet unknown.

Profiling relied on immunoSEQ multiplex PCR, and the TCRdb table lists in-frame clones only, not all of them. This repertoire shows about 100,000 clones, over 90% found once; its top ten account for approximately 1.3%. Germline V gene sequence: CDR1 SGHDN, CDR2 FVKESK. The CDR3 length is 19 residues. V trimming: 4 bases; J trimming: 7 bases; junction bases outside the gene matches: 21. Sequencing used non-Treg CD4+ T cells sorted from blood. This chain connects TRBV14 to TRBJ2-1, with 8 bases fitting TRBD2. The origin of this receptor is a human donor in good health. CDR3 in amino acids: CASSPLRTGGPSLLNEQFF. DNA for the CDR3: TGTGCCAGCAGCCCACTACGAACGGGAGGGCCTTCTTTGCTAAATGAGCAGTTCTTC.